This record covers a single T cell receptor (beta chain). In its sample, this clonotype comes out as medium-sized (0.01 to 0.1%). No antigen is known for it. One base away there is no much larger clone; base qualities are not given. This beta chain is an unintended read in a library built for alpha chains; its size means little. The library was produced with 5' RACE. Data came from a NextSeq 500. To allow correction of PCR and sequencing errors, the TCR library protocol tagged every TCR cDNA molecule with a unique molecular identifier. From the authors' description of their analysis: Decombinator tools were used for TCR identification, UMI-based error correction and CDR3 extraction. Expanded TCRs were defined as those above a frequency of 2 per 1,000, corresponding to the top 1% of the tumor frequency distribution. Expanded tumor TCRs statistically deemed absent (corrected P<0.05) from at least one tumor region were classed as regional, and all other expanded tumor TCRs were classed as ubiquitous. Renyi diversity was calculated using the R vegan package after each repertoire was subsampled 100 times to 5,000 TCRs. CDR3 similarity networks were constructed using string-kernel similarity of amino acid triplets, with links drawn between CDR3s whose pairwise similarity was above 0.82. The public reads were run again by TCRdb, first through fastp at Q25 and then through MiXCR, and only productive beta chains were kept. Each CDR3 protein appears once, grouped with its most common genes and DNA. The V and J calls follow TCRdb's processing rather than the paper's. The sample yields fewer than 11,000 distinct CDR3 sequences; roughly an eighth were counted once. The top ten clones comprise 10% of the sample.

These data are taken from a study of spatial heterogeneity in lung cancer (dated by TCRdb to between 2019 and 2020). Concerning the study at large: More beta-chain than alpha-chain transcripts were consistently detected, likely reflecting higher beta-chain transcript abundance. In tumor regions, TCR transcript counts showed a strong correlation with a T cell transcriptional module score from matched bulk RNA-seq. In the raw uncorrected reads, each unique combination of TCR and UMI appeared more than ten times on average. TCR alpha and beta repertoires were quantitatively compared across multiple tumor regions, matched nontumor lung and blood in non-small cell lung cancer. The study linked features of the TCR repertoire to counts of nonsynonymous mutations, which were determined by whole-exome sequencing of tumor tissue. At surgery, both alpha and beta chains were TCR-sequenced in roughly 200 tumor regions, fewer than 85 matched nontumor lung samples and 56 PBMC samples.

On the study overall, not on this receptor specifically: Counts of ubiquitous and regional expanded TCRs correlated with counts of ubiquitous and regional nonsynonymous mutations, respectively. Additional single-cell paired TCR alpha and beta sequencing was considered necessary to confirm, at a functional level, the hypothesis that regional TCRs recognize regional mutations. The tumor nonsynonymous mutation count correlated with the number of expanded alpha and beta TCRs within the tumor. Estimated TCR-seq coverage of tumor T cells was only roughly 7% for alpha chains and around 13% for beta chains.

Deletion took 2 bases off V and 7 bases off J, with a span of 8 bases between the germline ends. The CDR3 numbers 11 residues from cysteine through phenylalanine. Only the CDR3 DNA is retained, 33 bases long and in frame from the first base. The germline V gene sets CDR1 to SQVTM and CDR2 to ANQGSEA. The time point label of this sample denotes: sample taken at primary tumor resection. The donors were some 70 patients from the lung TRACERx cohort who had early-stage, untreated non-small cell lung cancer. TCR sequencing used whole RNA extracted from tumor and nontumor lung tissue, or from cryopreserved PBMC samples, without cell sorting. Only patients for whom sufficient RNA was available from at least two tumor regions were selected for TCR sequencing. Before selection, tumor and adjacent nontumor lung specimens were reviewed by a lung pathologist.

The V gene is TRBV29-1 and the J gene is TRBJ1-2, with the D segment identity uncertain. Material: lung tumor tissue, obtained at surgery. The receptor was isolated from a male donor with early-stage non-small cell lung cancer. The CDR3 protein sequence reads: CSVERGSGYTF. In nucleotide form, the sequence is TGCAGCGTTGAACGGGGATCTGGCTACACCTTC.